The following is a TCR beta chain sequence with its context. What it binds is not known. This sample was taken from a study of cytomegalovirus exposure and HLA in healthy donors. Study-level information: Early released data comprised about 84 million unique TCRs from HLA-typed donors.

This CDR3 has 13 amino acids. Per the germline V gene, CDR1 is SEHNR and CDR2 is FQNEAQ (reference sequence). V was clipped by 3 bases and J by 1 base, with 6 bases between them. Study-wide results and caveats: It was confirmed in vitro that a few of the CMV-associated chains were specific for CMV antigens.

PCR was performed using 60 Vbeta and 13 Jbeta primers. This table comes from immunoSEQ multiplex PCR, and its TCRdb copy is limited to in-frame clones, with some not included. The sample contains some 57,000 clones, just under 75% of which appear only once. The material sequenced was PBMCs. The chain links TRBV7-9 to TRBJ2-5; D is possibly TRBD1 (5 bases). The clonotype was recovered from a woman in her thirties in good health and CMV-seronegative. CDR3 in DNA: TGTGCCAGCAGCTTTGGGGCCCAAGAGACCCAGTACTTC. This gives the protein CASSFGAQETQYF.